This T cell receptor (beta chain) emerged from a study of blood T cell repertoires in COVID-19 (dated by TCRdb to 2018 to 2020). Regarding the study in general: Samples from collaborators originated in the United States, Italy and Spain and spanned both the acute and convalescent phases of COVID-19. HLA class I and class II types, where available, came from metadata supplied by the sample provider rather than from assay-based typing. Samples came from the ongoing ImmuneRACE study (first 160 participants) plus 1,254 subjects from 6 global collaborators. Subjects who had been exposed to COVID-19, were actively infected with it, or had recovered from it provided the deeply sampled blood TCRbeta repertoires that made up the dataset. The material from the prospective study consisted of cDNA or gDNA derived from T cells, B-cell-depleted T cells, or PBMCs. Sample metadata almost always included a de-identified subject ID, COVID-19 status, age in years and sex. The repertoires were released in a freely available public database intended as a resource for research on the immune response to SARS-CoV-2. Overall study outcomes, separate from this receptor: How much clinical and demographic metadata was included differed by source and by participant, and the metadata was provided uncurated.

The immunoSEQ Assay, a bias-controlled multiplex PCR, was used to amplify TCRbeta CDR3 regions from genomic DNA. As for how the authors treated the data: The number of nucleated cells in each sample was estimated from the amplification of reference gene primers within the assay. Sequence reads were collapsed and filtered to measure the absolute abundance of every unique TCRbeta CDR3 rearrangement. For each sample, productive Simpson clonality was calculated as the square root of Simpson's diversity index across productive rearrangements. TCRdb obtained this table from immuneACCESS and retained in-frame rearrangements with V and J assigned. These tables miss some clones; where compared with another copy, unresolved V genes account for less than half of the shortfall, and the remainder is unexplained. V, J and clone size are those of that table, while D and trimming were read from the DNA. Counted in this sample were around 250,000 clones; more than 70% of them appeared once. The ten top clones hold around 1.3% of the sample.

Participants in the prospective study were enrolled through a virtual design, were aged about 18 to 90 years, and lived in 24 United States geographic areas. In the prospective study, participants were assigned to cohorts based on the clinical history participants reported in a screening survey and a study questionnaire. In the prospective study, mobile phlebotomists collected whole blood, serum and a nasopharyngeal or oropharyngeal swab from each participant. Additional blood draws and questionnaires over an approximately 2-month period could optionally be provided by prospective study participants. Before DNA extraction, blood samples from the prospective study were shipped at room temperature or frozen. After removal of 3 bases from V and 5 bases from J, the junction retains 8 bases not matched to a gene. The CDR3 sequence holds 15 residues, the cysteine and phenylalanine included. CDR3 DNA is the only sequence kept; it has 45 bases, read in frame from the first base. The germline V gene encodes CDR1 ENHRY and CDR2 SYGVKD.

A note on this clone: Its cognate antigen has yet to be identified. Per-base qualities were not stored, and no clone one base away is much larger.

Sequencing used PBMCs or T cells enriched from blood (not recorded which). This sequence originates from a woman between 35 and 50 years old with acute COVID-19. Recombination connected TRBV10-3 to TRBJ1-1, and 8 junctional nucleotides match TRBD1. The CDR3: CAISDRGTGWTEAFF. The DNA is TGTGCCATCAGTGACCGAGGGACAGGTTGGACTGAAGCTTTCTTT.